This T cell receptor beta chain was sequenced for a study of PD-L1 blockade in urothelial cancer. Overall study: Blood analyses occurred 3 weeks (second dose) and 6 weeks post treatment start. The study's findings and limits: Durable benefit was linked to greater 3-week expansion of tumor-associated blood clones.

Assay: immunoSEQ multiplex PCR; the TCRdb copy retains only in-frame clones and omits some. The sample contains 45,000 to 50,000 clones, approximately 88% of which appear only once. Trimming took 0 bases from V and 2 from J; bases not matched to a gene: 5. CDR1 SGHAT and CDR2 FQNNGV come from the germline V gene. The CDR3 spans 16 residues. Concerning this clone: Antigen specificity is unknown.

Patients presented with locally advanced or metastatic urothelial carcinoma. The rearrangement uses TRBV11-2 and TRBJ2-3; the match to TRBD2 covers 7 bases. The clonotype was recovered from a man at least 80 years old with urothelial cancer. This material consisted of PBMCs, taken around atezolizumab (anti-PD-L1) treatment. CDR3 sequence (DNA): TGTGCCAGCAGCTTAGATCGAGCGGGAATCACAGATACGCAGTATTTT. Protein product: CASSLDRAGITDTQYF.